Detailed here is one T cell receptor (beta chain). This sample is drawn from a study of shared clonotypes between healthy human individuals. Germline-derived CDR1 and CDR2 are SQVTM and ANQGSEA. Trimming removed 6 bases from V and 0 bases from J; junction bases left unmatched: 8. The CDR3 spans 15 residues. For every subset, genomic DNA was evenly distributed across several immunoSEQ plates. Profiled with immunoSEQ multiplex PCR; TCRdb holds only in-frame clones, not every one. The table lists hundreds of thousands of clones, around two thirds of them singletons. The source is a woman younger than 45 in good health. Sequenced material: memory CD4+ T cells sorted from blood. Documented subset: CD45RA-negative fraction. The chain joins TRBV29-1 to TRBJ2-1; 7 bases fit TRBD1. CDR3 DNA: TGCAGCGTCCCTTTGGGACAGAGCTCCTACAATGAGCAGTTCTTC. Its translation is CSVPLGQSSYNEQFF.